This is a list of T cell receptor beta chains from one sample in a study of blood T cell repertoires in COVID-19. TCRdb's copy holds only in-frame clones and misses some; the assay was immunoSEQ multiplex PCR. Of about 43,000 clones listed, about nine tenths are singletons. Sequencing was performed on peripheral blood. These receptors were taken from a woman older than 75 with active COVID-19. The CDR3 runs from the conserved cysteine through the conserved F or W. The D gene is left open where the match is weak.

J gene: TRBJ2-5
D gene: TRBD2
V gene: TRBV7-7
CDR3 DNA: TGTGCCAGCAGCGCAGCGGGGTTTGGACAAGAGACCCAGTACTTC
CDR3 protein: CASSAAGFGQETQYF

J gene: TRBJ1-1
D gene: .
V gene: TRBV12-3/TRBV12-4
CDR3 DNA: TGTGCCAGCAGTCTTACGGGGAACACTGAAGCTTTCTTT
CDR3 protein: CASSLTGNTEAFF

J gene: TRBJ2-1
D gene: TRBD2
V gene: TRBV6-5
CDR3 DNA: TGTGCCAGCAGTCGGACCGGGGGGGCCTACAATGAGCAGTTCTTC
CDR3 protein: CASSRTGGAYNEQFF

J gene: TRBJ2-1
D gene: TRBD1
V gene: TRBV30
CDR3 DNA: TGTGCCTGGAGGCCCAGACAGGGGGGATACAATGAGCAGTTCTTC
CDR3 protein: CAWRPRQGGYNEQFF

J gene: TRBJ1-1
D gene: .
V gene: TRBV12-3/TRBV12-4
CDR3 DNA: TGTGCCAGCAGCCTACAGGGAAGTACTGAAGCTTTCTTT
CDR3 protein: CASSLQGSTEAFF

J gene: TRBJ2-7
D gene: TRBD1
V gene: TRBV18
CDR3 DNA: TGTGCCAGCTCACCAGGGACAGGGCACTCCTACGAGCAGTACTTC
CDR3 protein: CASSPGTGHSYEQYF

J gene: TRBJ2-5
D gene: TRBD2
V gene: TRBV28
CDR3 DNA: TGTGCCAGCACCTTAGCGGGGCAAGAGACCCAGTACTTC
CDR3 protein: CASTLAGQETQYF

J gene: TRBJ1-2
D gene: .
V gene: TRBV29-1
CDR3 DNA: TGCAGCGTTGAAGAGGGAGACAACTATGGCTACACCTTC
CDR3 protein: CSVEEGDNYGYTF

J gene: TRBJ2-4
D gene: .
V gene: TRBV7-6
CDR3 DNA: TGTGCCAGCAGCTTAGGCTCTAGCATGGCGGCCAAAAACATTCAGTACTTC
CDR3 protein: CASSLGSSMAAKNIQYF

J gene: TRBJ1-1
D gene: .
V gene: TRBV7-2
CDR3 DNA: TGTGCCAGCAGCCCTTCCCTATCCGGGGCTTTCTTT
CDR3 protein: CASSPSLSGAFF

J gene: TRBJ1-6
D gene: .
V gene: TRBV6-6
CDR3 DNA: TGTGCCAGCAGTACCGGTGGGGGAGGGAATTCACCCCTCCACTTT
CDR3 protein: CASSTGGGGNSPLHF